There are a few counts of the clone carrying this TCR beta chain. Its target is unknown. Its ends do not fully match the called genes, so a read error is possible. CDR1 SSHAT and CDR2 FNYEAQ come from the germline V gene (reference sequence). The length of the CDR3 is 14 residues. The sample originates from a study of T cell repertoires in cytomegalovirus infection. General study findings and limits: HLA-C-restricted CMV clonotypes gave the most frequent clonotype in two of eight donors.

TCRdb called the reads again in MiXCR, with one record for every CDR3 protein. The sample lists 150,000 or so distinct CDR3 sequences; about a quarter were seen once. The specimen sequenced was PBMCs. The TCR sequence derives from a human donor in good health (CMV status not recorded). Some clones in this sample may be carry-over from other donors' samples. This chain uses TRBV7-7 with TRBJ2-3; D might be TRBD2 (5 bases). Here the CDR3 reads CASSLDGDGDTQYF. CDR3 sequence (DNA): TGTGCTAGCAGCTTAGACGGGGATGGGGATACGCAGTATTTT.